What follows describes a single TCR beta chain. The sample has other DNA sequences that encode this CDR3 too. These data come from a study of shared clonotypes between healthy human individuals. This CDR3 is 12 amino acids long. The V and J ends lost 5 bases and 3 bases, in that order; junction bases with no gene match: 1. Germline lookup yields CDR1 SNHLY and CDR2 FYNNEI. Every subset had its genomic DNA shared out evenly among several immunoSEQ plates. Produced via immunoSEQ multiplex PCR; TCRdb's table is partial and in-frame only. The table includes approximately 1,500,000 clones, 98% detected once.

The chain employs TRBV2 and TRBJ2-7; the match to TRBD1 covers 7 bases. This TCR was sampled from a man aged 30-40 years in good health. Specimen: naive CD4+ T cells sorted from blood. Subset in this sample: CD45RA+ positively selected. CDR3 sequence reads: CASSRQGYEQYF. The CDR3 nucleotides read TGTGCCAGCAGTAGACAGGGCTACGAGCAGTACTTC.